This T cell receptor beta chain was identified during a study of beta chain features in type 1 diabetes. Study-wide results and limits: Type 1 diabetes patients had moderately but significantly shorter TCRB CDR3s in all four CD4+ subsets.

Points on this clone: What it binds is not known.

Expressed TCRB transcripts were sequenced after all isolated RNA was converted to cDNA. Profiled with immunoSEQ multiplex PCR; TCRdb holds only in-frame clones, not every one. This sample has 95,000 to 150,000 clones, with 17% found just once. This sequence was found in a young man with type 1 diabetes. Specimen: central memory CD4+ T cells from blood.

DNA of the CDR3: TGCAGCGTTCGGGACAGGGCGTTCACCGGGGAGCTGTTTTTT. Amino acid sequence: CSVRDRAFTGELFF. J is TRBJ2-2 and V is TRBV29-1; 9 nucleotides line up with TRBD1. Trimming cost V 5 bases and J 4 bases; bases outside gene matches: 5. Per germline, CDR1 SQVTM and CDR2 ANQGSEA. The CDR3 runs 14 residues.